This T cell receptor beta chain was documented in a study of brain metastases from non-small cell lung cancer (dated 2019 in TCRdb). About the full investigation: The immune microenvironment of paired resected primary tumors and brain metastases from non-small-cell lung cancer patients was profiled. The paper as a whole reports these results and caveats: TCR repertoires were found to be largely shared between paired brain metastases and primary tumors, although sparse T-cell densities were observed in the brain metastases. T-cell clones appeared expanded in around two thirds of brain metastases relative to the matched primary tumors. T-cell infiltration was lower in brain metastases than in primary tumors (P < 0.001).

A total of 39 patients with non-small-cell lung cancer that had been surgically resected, each with specimens from both a primary tumor and a brain metastasis, made up the cohort. Tumor specimens were archival formalin-fixed, paraffin-embedded tissues. Receptor libraries were prepared by the immunoSEQ multiplex PCR assay. Alongside a 770-gene immune expression panel, the team sequenced the T-cell receptor beta chain repertoire. Entries here come from immuneACCESS through TCRdb and include only in-frame sequences with V and J called. Some clones fail to appear in such tables; in the studies checked, an unresolved V gene covers under half of the shortfall, and the cause of the remainder is unknown. This sample is represented by some 6,000 clones; around 83% of them were singletons. The ten largest make up 7.4% of the sample. As regards this clone: The antigen it binds to is not known. The record has no base qualities; no much larger clone is one base away.

The CDR3 runs 16 amino acids, cysteine and phenylalanine included. The kept DNA is CDR3 alone, 48 bases in frame from the first base. The germline V gene supplies CDR1 KGHDR and CDR2 SFDVKD. Ends trimmed: V by 3 bases, J by 8 bases; bases unmatched to a gene: 11. This sequence uses TRBV24-1 and TRBJ2-1; TRBD2 fits 8 bases in the junction. The sample comprised primary lung tumor tissue. Per the publication, the cell subset or site label means: primary lung tumor paired with brain metastasis. The receptor comes from a donor at least 40 years old with non-small cell lung cancer. The CDR3 protein: CATSDPRSGGADEQFF. The nucleotide sequence is TGTGCCACCAGTGATCCCAGGAGCGGGGGAGCTGATGAGCAGTTCTTC.